Shown below are 23 T cell receptor beta chains from a single sample sequenced in a study of T-cell memory formation after mild COVID-19. TCRdb reprocessed the 5' RACE reads via MiXCR and lists one record per CDR3 protein. The table shows approximately 580,000 distinct CDR3 sequences, with around 20% occurring only once. The sample consisted of PBMCs or a T cell subset sorted from them (not recorded which). The receptors originated from an adult woman who had mild COVID-19 (a few samples of this study predate the infection). Cell type and time point are not known.

V and J are TRBV12-3 or TRBV12-4 and TRBJ2-1, with TRBD2 matching 9 bases. V dropped 6 bases and J dropped 7; count of bases not matched to a gene: 7. CDR3 length: 14 amino acids. CDR3 bases: TGTGCCAGCAGCCTTAGCGGGGGTATGAATGAGCAGTTCTTC. The encoded protein is CASSLSGGMNEQFF.

This clonotype has just a few counts. The rearrangement uses TRBV3-1 and TRBJ2-3; D may be TRBD1 (6 bases). CDR3 length equals 15 residues. Per the germline V gene, CDR1 is LGHDT and CDR2 is YNNKEL (reference sequence). The germline V and J ends were trimmed by 0 bases and 2 bases, with 9 bases remaining between them. CDR3 nucleotides: TGTGCCAGCAGCCAAGAGGGGGCGATCACAGATACGCAGTATTTT. It encodes CASSQEGAITDTQYF.

A few counts support this clonotype. In DNA, the CDR3 is TGCGCCAGCAGCTTGAATCCCAAGGGATCCGGGGAGCTGTTTTTT. It encodes CASSLNPKGSGELFF. The V call is TRBV5-1, the J call TRBJ2-2, with unresolved D. CDR1 and CDR2 from the germline V gene are SGHRS and YFSETQ. This CDR3 contains 15 residues. Trimming stripped 1 base from V and 6 bases from J, with 13 bases between. The whole variable domain, remainder taken from reference TRBV5-1 and TRBJ2-2, is KAGVTQTPRYLIKTRGQQVTLSCSPISGHRSVSWYQQTPGQGLQFLFEYFSETQRNKGNFPGRFSGRQFSNSRSEMNVSTLELGDSALYLCASSLNPKGSGELFFGEGSRLTVL.

This clonotype was seen ten or more times. This chain uses TRBV20-1 with TRBJ2-1; D is undetermined. V was cut by 3 bases and J by 8 bases, with 5 bases left in between. The germline CDR1 and CDR2 sequences are DFQATT and SNEGSKA (reference sequence). This CDR3 spans 10 amino acids. Written as DNA, the CDR3 is TGCAGTGCTAGTTCCGATGAGCAGTTCTTC. Its translation: CSASSDEQFF.

In its sample, this clonotype was seen many times. Mismatch with germline at one junction end may stem from a read error. The chain recombines TRBV29-1 with TRBJ2-1; D call uncertain. The CDR3 is made up of 10 amino acids. Germline V lookup: CDR1 SQVTM, CDR2 ANQGSEA. The CDR3 sequence is CSAAHKEQFF. Here the CDR3 DNA reads TGCAGCGCCGCTCACAAGGAGCAGTTCTTC.

This clonotype has just a few counts. The rearrangement uses TRBV4-3 and TRBJ1-2, with D unclear. Trimming cost V 0 bases and J 4 bases, with 9 bases left between them. The CDR3 loop spans 14 amino acids. The germline V gene has CDR1 LGHNA and CDR2 YSLEER. This chain's CDR3 is CASSQEGSSYGYTF. In DNA form, the CDR3 reads TGCGCCAGCAGCCAAGAAGGGTCATCCTATGGCTACACCTTC.

This clonotype was seen a handful of times. V usage is TRBV20-1 and J usage is TRBJ2-3; 9 nucleotides match TRBD1. Germline CDR1 and CDR2: DFQATT and SNEGSKA (reference sequence). This CDR3 spans 15 amino acids. V was clipped by 3 bases and J by 5 bases; unmatched bases: 9. CDR3 sequence (DNA): TGCAGTGCTAGGACCCTACAGGGGGCGATAGATACGCAGTATTTT. This codes for CSARTLQGAIDTQYF.

The chain joins TRBV5-1 to TRBJ2-3; D is undetermined. Trimming took off 4 bases at V and 6 bases at J, with 15 bases between the two ends. The CDR3 consists of 14 residues. Germline values: CDR1 SGHRS, CDR2 YFSETQ. CDR3 bases: TGCGCCAGCAGCACGGGTTCCCCGCGGGATACGCAGTATTTT. Amino acids: CASSTGSPRDTQYF.

The genes are TRBV16 and TRBJ2-7; D is unclear. V was shortened by 3 bases and J by 6 bases, with 12 bases between the two germline ends. From germline, CDR1 is KGHSY and CDR2 FQNENV. The length of the CDR3 is 13 residues. CDR3 DNA sequence: TGTGCCAGCAGCCACAACGGCCTGGGCGAGCAGTACTTC. Its protein is CASSHNGLGEQYF.

This clonotype turned up a few times. The chain combines TRBV7-8 with TRBJ2-5; a weak D match, TRBD2 (6 bases). CDR3 length equals 15 residues. Germline V CDR1 and CDR2: SGHVS, FQNEAQ. V was cut by 7 bases and J by 8 bases, with 23 bases left in between. CDR3 bases: TGTGCCAGCACCCGGAGGGACTCTCTGAGAGAAACCCAGTACTTC. This gives the protein CASTRRDSLRETQYF.

In its sample, this clonotype was seen a few times. The chain uses TRBV2 and TRBJ2-2; D perhaps matches TRBD2 (5 bases). Germline V gene data show CDR1 as SNHLY and CDR2 as FYNNEI. V was pared by 7 bases and J by 6 bases, with 12 bases between. The CDR3 is 13 residues long. This CDR3 is CASTSLGAGELFF. The CDR3 bases are TGTGCCAGCACGAGTCTCGGGGCCGGGGAGCTGTTTTTT.

The table lists this clonotype with a few counts. The V and J genes are TRBV5-1 and TRBJ2-5; the match to TRBD2 covers 13 bases. V lost 7 bases, J lost 2 bases, and 11 bases stayed unmatched. This CDR3 spans 17 amino acids. CDR1 is SGHRS and CDR2 is YFSETQ in the germline V gene. DNA of the CDR3: TGCGCCAGCTTGCGATCCGGGACTAGCGGGATTCAAGAGACCCAGTACTTC. Residues: CASLRSGTSGIQETQYF.

The V and J genes are TRBV6-1 and TRBJ2-2; TRBD1 matches 9 bases. The V gene end was trimmed by 6 bases and the J gene end by 4 bases; junction bases not matched to a gene: 6. The CDR3 has 15 residues. Germline values: CDR1 MNHNS, CDR2 SASEGT. The CDR3 reads CASRAGQGSTGELFF. DNA of the CDR3: TGTGCCAGCAGAGCGGGACAGGGAAGCACCGGGGAGCTGTTTTTT.

This clonotype came up a few times. V and J are TRBV7-9 and TRBJ1-2; a possible D gene is TRBD1 (5 bases). This CDR3 has 13 amino acids. V lost 1 base and J lost 8, with 11 bases in between. Per germline, CDR1 SEHNR and CDR2 FQNEAQ (reference sequence). The CDR3 nucleotides are TGTGCCAGCAGCTTAGAGCAGGGTCTCGGCTACACCTTC. It codes for CASSLEQGLGYTF.

The table lists this clonotype with a few counts. The genes are TRBV7-8 and TRBJ2-2; D gene ambiguous. Per germline, CDR1 SGHVS and CDR2 FQNEAQ. Trimming took 5 bases from V and 1 from J, leaving 17 bases between them. This CDR3 spans 17 amino acids. The CDR3 spells CASSQIGFAGNTGELFF. The CDR3 nucleotides are TGTGCCAGCAGCCAGATCGGATTTGCAGGGAACACCGGGGAGCTGTTTTTT.

V is TRBV20-1 and J is TRBJ2-1, with 7 bases matching TRBD2. Germline assignment: CDR1 DFQATT and CDR2 SNEGSKA (reference sequence). The ends lost 3 bases at V and 0 bases at J; junction bases unmatched: 5. This CDR3 comprises 15 residues. CDR3 nucleotide sequence: TGCAGTGCTAGTCACGGGGGGAGCTCCTACAATGAGCAGTTCTTC. It encodes CSASHGGSSYNEQFF.

This clonotype was counted a few times. The V call is TRBV18, the J call TRBJ2-7, with a tentative D call TRBD2 (5 bases). Germline V CDR1 and CDR2: KGHSH, LQKENI. This CDR3 region has 15 residues. V was trimmed by 2 bases and J by 3 bases, leaving 14 bases between them. CDR3 bases: TGTGCCAGCTCACCAGCGGCCCGGGGTTTCTACGAGCAGTACTTC. This encodes CASSPAARGFYEQYF.

This chain links TRBV9 with TRBJ2-3; 13 nucleotides align to TRBD2. With 3 bases clipped from V and 4 bases from J, the junction kept 5 bases outside the gene matches. Germline-derived CDR1 and CDR2 are SGDLS and YYNGEE. CDR3 length: 16 amino acids. The DNA for the CDR3 is TGTGCCAGCAGCGAACTAGCGGGGGGGCCGGCAGATACGCAGTATTTT. This codes for CASSELAGGPADTQYF.

The sample holds a few counts of this clonotype. J is TRBJ2-5 and V is TRBV7-9; possible D gene TRBD2, 6 bases. This CDR3 region has 15 residues. Per germline, CDR1 SEHNR and CDR2 FQNEAQ (reference sequence). Trimming cost V 2 bases and J 5 bases, with 15 bases left between them. CDR3 in DNA: TGTGCCAGCAGCTTATCGACTAGGGGCGGGGAGACCCAGTACTTC. Its translation is CASSLSTRGGETQYF.

This clonotype appeared a few times. The genes are TRBV10-3 and TRBJ2-5; D gene unclear. V dropped 3 bases and J dropped 2 bases, with 13 bases sitting between them. This CDR3 region has 15 residues. CDR1 and CDR2 from the germline V gene are ENHRY and SYGVKD. CDR3 sequence (DNA): TGTGCCATCAGTGAAGGCGCAGTAAGACAAGAGACCCAGTACTTC. Protein sequence: CAISEGAVRQETQYF.

The V and J genes are TRBV7-9 and TRBJ1-2; 12 bases are a match to TRBD1. Germline V gene sequence: CDR1 SEHNR, CDR2 FQNEAQ (reference sequence). The CDR3 extends over 12 amino acids. The V segment lost 3 bases and the J segment 14 bases; nucleotides outside the gene matches: 4. CDR3 in amino acids: CASSLGQGAETF. Written as DNA, the CDR3 is TGTGCCAGCAGCTTGGGACAGGGGGCGGAGACCTTC.

A few counts support this clonotype. V is TRBV6-2 or TRBV6-3 and J is TRBJ2-3; 7 positions match TRBD1. Germline assignment: CDR1 MNHEY and CDR2 SVGEGT. Trimming cost V 0 bases and J 6 bases; bases outside gene matches: 3. CDR3 length: 14 amino acids. The CDR3 DNA is TGTGCCAGCAGTTACTCGGGGACAGCGGATACGCAGTATTTT. This gives the protein CASSYSGTADTQYF.

This clonotype showed up just a few times. The genes are TRBV12-3 or TRBV12-4 and TRBJ2-5; D is unclear. The CDR3 has 12 residues. V lost 6 bases to trimming and J lost 7 bases, with 12 bases between them. The CDR3 sequence: CASSPAWGTQYF. The DNA for the CDR3 is TGTGCCAGCAGCCCAGCCTGGGGGACCCAGTACTTC.